The rows below give T cell receptor beta chains drawn from one sample of a study of blood T cell repertoires in COVID-19. The assay was immunoSEQ multiplex PCR, and TCRdb's table has in-frame clones only and misses some. The data contain 40,000 to 50,000 clones, over 75% of them singletons. The sample consisted of peripheral blood. These receptors were obtained from a woman older than 75 with acute or convalescent COVID-19. Each CDR3 is given with its conserved first and last residue. D genes are given only for firm matches. Expanded clones get a size class; other rows say once, few or many, or leave the size out.

J gene,V gene,clone size,D gene,CDR3 protein,CDR3 DNA
TRBJ1-2,TRBV6-1,-,TRBD1,CASSERDRGASYGYTF,TGTGCCAGCAGTGAAAGGGACAGGGGGGCTAGCTATGGCTACACCTTC
TRBJ2-3,TRBV2,-,-,CASSEGAGPDTQYF,TGTGCCAGCAGTGAAGGGGCAGGGCCAGATACGCAGTATTTT
TRBJ2-5,TRBV7-9,few,TRBD2,CASSSSGGPYQETQYF,TGTGCCAGCAGTTCAAGCGGGGGGCCGTACCAAGAGACCCAGTACTTC
TRBJ1-1,TRBV7-2,-,TRBD1,CASSSDPGQGGTEAFF,TGTGCCAGCAGCTCTGACCCGGGACAGGGGGGAACTGAAGCTTTCTTT
TRBJ2-7,TRBV21-1,-,-,CASSKAGKARYEQYF,TGTGCCAGCAGCAAAGCCGGGAAGGCCCGCTACGAGCAGTACTTC
TRBJ2-2,TRBV5-1,-,-,CASSLDGERAGELFF,TGCGCCAGCAGCTTGGACGGGGAGAGGGCCGGGGAGCTGTTTTTT
TRBJ2-7,TRBV6-1,-,TRBD1,CASSDPGTGRYEQYF,TGTGCCAGCAGTGACCCCGGGACAGGGAGGTACGAGCAGTACTTC
TRBJ2-3,TRBV10-1,-,TRBD1,CASSSGQGLTDTQYF,TGCGCCAGCAGTTCGGGACAGGGACTAACAGATACGCAGTATTTT
TRBJ2-3,TRBV19,-,TRBD2,CASRSAGGPSTDTQYF,TGTGCCAGTAGGTCTGCGGGGGGGCCCAGCACAGATACGCAGTATTTT
TRBJ1-5,TRBV19,-,TRBD1,CASSRTGDNQPQHF,TGTGCCAGTAGTCGGACAGGGGACAATCAGCCCCAGCATTTT
TRBJ2-2,TRBV7-8,-,-,CASSLATAHGELFF,TGTGCCAGCAGCTTGGCTACAGCTCACGGGGAGCTGTTTTTT
TRBJ1-6,TRBV2,-,TRBD1,CASSGGRTGDSPLHF,TGTGCCAGCAGTGGGGGGCGGACAGGGGATTCACCCCTCCACTTT
TRBJ1-1,TRBV9,few,TRBD1,CASSEGQGNTEAFF,TGTGCCAGCAGCGAAGGACAGGGGAACACTGAAGCTTTCTTT
TRBJ1-5,TRBV2,-,-,CASTEQGFNQPQHF,TGTGCCAGCACCGAGCAGGGGTTCAATCAGCCCCAGCATTTT
TRBJ1-4,TRBV12-3/TRBV12-4,-,TRBD1,CASSGQGGEKLFF,TGTGCCAGCAGTGGACAGGGAGGTGAAAAACTGTTTTTT
TRBJ1-2,TRBV15,-,TRBD1,CATSRDRNYGYTF,TGTGCCACCAGCCGGGACAGGAACTATGGCTACACCTTC
TRBJ2-1,TRBV20-1,-,-,CSASMANEQFF,TGCAGTGCTAGCATGGCAAATGAGCAGTTCTTC
TRBJ1-2,TRBV5-6,-,-,CASSSGVRIYGYTF,TGTGCCAGCAGCTCCGGGGTCCGGATTTATGGCTACACCTTC
TRBJ2-2,TRBV29-1,-,-,CSAAAGDTGELFF,TGCAGCGCCGCTGCAGGGGATACCGGGGAGCTGTTTTTT
TRBJ2-7,TRBV18,-,TRBD1,CASSADRAGYEQYF,TGTGCCAGCTCAGCAGACAGGGCGGGCTACGAGCAGTACTTC
TRBJ1-1,TRBV4-1,-,-,CASSQPDRLSTEAFF,TGCGCCAGCAGCCAACCGGACAGACTGAGCACTGAAGCTTTCTTT
TRBJ1-4,TRBV6-6,once,TRBD1,CASSRDRANEKLFF,TGTGCCAGCAGCAGAGACAGGGCTAATGAAAAACTGTTTTTT
TRBJ1-4,TRBV28,-,-,CATGGAHNEKLFF,TGTGCCACCGGGGGGGCCCATAATGAAAAACTGTTTTTT
TRBJ1-6,TRBV19,-,-,CASRGAIYNSPLHF,TGTGCCAGTAGAGGGGCCATCTATAATTCACCCCTCCACTTT
TRBJ2-7,TRBV11-2,once,-,CASSLSGVFEQYF,TGTGCCAGCAGCTTATCCGGGGTGTTCGAGCAGTACTTC
TRBJ2-2,TRBV19,few,TRBD1,CASSSGGGTGELFF,TGTGCCAGTAGTTCAGGGGGCGGCACCGGGGAGCTGTTTTTT
TRBJ2-2,TRBV9,-,-,CASSVKRTANANTGELFF,TGTGCCAGCAGCGTAAAAAGGACAGCAAACGCGAACACCGGGGAGCTGTTTTTT
TRBJ1-5,TRBV19,-,-,CASKRGLQDQPQHF,TGTGCCAGTAAAAGGGGACTACAAGATCAGCCCCAGCATTTT
TRBJ1-5,TRBV20-1,-,-,CSASDATGPQHF,TGCAGTGCTAGTGATGCCACGGGGCCCCAGCATTTT
TRBJ2-1,TRBV13,-,-,CARTPSYNEQFF,TGTGCCAGGACTCCGTCCTACAATGAGCAGTTCTTC
TRBJ1-3,TRBV6-5,-,-,CASSRSLGNTIYF,TGTGCCAGCAGCCGGAGCCTTGGAAACACCATATATTTT
TRBJ2-7,TRBV7-2,-,TRBD2,CASRSGGYEQYF,TGTGCCAGCAGGTCGGGGGGCTACGAGCAGTACTTC
TRBJ2-5,TRBV2,few,TRBD1,CASRADRGLQETQYF,TGTGCCAGCAGAGCGGACAGGGGGCTTCAAGAGACCCAGTACTTC